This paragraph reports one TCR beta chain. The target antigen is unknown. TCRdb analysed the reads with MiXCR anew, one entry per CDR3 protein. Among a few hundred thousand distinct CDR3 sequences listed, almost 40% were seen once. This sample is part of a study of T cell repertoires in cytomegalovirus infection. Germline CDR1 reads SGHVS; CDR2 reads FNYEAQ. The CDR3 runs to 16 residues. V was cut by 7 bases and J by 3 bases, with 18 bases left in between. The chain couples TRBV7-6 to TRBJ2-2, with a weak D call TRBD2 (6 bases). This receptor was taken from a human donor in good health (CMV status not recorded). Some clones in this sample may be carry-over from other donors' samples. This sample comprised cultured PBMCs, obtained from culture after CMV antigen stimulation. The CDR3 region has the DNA TGTGCCAGCAACTTGAGAGCCAGGGACTACACCGGGGAGCTGTTTTTT. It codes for CASNLRARDYTGELFF.